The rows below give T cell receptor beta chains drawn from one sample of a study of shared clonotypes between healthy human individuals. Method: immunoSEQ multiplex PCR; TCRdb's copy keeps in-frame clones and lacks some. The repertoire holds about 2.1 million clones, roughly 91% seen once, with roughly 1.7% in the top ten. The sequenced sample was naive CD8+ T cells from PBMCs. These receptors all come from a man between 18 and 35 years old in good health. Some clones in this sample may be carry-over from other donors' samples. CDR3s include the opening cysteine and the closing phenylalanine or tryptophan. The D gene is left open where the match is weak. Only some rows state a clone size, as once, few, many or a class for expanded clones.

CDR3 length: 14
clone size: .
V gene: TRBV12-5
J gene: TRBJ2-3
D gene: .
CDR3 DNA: TGTGCTAGTGGGCCACAGGGAATCACAGATACGCAGTATTTT
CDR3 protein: CASGPQGITDTQYF

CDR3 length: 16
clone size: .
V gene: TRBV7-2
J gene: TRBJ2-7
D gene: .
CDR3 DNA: TGTGCCAGCAGCATAGGGGCTTCTCCCGCGACCTACGAGCAGTACTTC
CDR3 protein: CASSIGASPATYEQYF

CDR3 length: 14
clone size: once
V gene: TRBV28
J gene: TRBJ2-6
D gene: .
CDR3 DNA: TGTGCCAGCAGAGGTCGAGACAGGTCCAGGGTCCTGACTTTC
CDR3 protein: CASRGRDRSRVLTF

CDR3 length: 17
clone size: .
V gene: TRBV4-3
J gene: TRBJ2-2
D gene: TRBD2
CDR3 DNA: TGCGCCAGCAGCCAAGGGACTAGCGGGAGGTATACCGGGGAGCTGTTTTTT
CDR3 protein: CASSQGTSGRYTGELFF

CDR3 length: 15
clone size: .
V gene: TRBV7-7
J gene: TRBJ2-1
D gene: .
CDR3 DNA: TGTGCCAGCAGCTTAGACAGTGCCGCCTACAATGAGCAGTTCTTC
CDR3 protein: CASSLDSAAYNEQFF

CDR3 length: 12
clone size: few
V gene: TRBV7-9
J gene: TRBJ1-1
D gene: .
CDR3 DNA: TGTGCCAGCAGCGCACGATACACTGAAGCTTTCTTT
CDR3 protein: CASSARYTEAFF

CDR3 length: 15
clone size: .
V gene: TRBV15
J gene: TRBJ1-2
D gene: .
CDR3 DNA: TGTGCCACCAGCAGAGGGTATCCAGGAAACTATGGCTACACCTTC
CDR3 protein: CATSRGYPGNYGYTF

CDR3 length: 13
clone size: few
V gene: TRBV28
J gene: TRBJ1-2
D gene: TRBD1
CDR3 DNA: TGTGCCAGCAGTTGGGGGACAGGCTATGGCTACACCTTC
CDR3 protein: CASSWGTGYGYTF

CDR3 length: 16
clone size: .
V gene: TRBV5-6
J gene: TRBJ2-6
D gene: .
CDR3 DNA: TGTGCCAGCAGCCCCTTAACGATAGGTGGGGCCAACGTCCTGACTTTC
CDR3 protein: CASSPLTIGGANVLTF

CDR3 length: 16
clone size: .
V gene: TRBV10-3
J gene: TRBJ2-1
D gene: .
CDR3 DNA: TGTGCCATCAGTGAGTCGGTCGGGAGAACAACAAATGAGCAGTTCTTC
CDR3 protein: CAISESVGRTTNEQFF

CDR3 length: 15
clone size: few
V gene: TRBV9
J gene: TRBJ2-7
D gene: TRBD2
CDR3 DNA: TGTGCCAGCAGCGAGGGACTAGCGGGATCTCACGAGCAGTACTTC
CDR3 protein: CASSEGLAGSHEQYF

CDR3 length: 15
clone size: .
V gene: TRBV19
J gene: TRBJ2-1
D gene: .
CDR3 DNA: TGTGCCAGTAGTATAGCGGGGGTGCTTTACAATGAGCAGTTCTTC
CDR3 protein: CASSIAGVLYNEQFF

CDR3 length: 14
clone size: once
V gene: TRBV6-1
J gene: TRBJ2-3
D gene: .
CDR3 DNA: TGTGCCAGCAGTGACTCGGCGAGAATAGATACGCAGTATTTT
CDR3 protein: CASSDSARIDTQYF

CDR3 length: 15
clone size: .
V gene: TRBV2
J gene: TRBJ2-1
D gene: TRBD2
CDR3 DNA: TGTGCCAGCAGGCCGACTAGCGGGAGAGGCAATGAGCAGTTCTTC
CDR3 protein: CASRPTSGRGNEQFF

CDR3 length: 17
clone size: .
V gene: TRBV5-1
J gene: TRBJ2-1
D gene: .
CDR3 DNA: TGCGCCAGCAGCCGAACCCGTACAGGGCCGATTGGCAATGAGCAGTTCTTC
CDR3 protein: CASSRTRTGPIGNEQFF

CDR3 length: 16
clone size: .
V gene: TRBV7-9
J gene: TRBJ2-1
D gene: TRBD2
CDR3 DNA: TGTGCCAGCAGCTTACCGAGCGGGAGTCGCGCCAATGAGCAGTTCTTC
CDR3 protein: CASSLPSGSRANEQFF

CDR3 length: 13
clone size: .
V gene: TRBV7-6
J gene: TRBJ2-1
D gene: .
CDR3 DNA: TGTGCCAGCAGCCCTCCAGTTTACAATGAGCAGTTCTTC
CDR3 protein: CASSPPVYNEQFF

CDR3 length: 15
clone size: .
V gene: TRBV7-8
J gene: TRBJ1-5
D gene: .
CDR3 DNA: TGTGCCAGCAGCCCCTCAATAGGGACCAATCAGCCCCAGCATTTT
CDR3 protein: CASSPSIGTNQPQHF

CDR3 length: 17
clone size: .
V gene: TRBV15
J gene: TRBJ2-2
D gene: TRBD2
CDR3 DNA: TGTGCCACCAGCCACAGCGGGAGGGCCGAGGTAACCGGGGAGCTGTTTTTT
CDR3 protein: CATSHSGRAEVTGELFF

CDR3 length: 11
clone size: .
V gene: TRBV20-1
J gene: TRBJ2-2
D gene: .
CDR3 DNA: TGCAGTGCCGTCACTAGCGGGGAGCTGTTTTTT
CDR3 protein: CSAVTSGELFF

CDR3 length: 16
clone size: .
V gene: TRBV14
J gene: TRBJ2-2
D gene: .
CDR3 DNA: TGTGCCAGCAGCCAAGGAATAGCGCGAAGGACCGGGGAGCTGTTTTTT
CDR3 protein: CASSQGIARRTGELFF

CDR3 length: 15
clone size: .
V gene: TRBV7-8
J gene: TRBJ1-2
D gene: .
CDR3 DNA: TGTGCCAGCAGCCCAAGTAACACCGACACTCATGGCTACACCTTC
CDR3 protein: CASSPSNTDTHGYTF

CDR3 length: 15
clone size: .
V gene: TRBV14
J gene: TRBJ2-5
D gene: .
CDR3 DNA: TGTGCCAGCAGCCAAGACAGGTTTGGGCAAGAGACCCAGTACTTC
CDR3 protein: CASSQDRFGQETQYF

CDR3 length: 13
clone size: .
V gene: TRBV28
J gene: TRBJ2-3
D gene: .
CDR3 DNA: TGTGCCAGCAGTTTGACAAGGACAGATACGCAGTATTTT
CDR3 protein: CASSLTRTDTQYF

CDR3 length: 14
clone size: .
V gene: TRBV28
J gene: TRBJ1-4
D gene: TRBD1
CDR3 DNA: TGTGCCAGCAGGCAACAGGGGACTAATGAAAAACTGTTTTTT
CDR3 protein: CASRQQGTNEKLFF

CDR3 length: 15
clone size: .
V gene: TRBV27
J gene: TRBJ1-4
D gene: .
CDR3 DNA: TGTGCCAGCAGCCAGACCCCGGGGGTCAATGAAAAACTGTTTTTT
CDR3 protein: CASSQTPGVNEKLFF

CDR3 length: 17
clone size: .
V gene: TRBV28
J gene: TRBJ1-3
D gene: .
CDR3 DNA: TGTGCCAGCAGTTTATCAGCGGGGAGGATCCCTGGAAACACCATATATTTT
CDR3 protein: CASSLSAGRIPGNTIYF

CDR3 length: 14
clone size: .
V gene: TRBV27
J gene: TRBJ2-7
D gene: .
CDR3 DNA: TGTGCCAGCAGTCGGAGGGCCGGGGACTACGAGCAGTACTTC
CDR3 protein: CASSRRAGDYEQYF

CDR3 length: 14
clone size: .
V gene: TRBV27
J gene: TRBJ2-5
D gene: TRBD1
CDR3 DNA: TGTGCCAGCAGTCCCAGACAGGGCCTCGAGACCCAGTACTTC
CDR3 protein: CASSPRQGLETQYF

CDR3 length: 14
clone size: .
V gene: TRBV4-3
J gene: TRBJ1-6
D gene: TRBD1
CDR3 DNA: TGCGCCAGCAGCCTGGGACAGGAGAATTCACCCCTCCACTTT
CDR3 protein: CASSLGQENSPLHF

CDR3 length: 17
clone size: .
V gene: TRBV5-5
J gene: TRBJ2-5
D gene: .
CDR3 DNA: TGTGCCAGCAGCGCTACGACAGGTCTCACACTTCGGGAGACCCAGTACTTC
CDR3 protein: CASSATTGLTLRETQYF

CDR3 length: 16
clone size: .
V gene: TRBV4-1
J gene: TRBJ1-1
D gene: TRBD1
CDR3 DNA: TGCGCCAGCAGCCAACGGACAGGGGGCGCGGACACTGAAGCTTTCTTT
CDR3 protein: CASSQRTGGADTEAFF

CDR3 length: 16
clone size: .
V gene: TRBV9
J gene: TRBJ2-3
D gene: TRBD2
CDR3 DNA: TGTGCCAGCAGCCCCGATCCGGGACTAGTAACAGATACGCAGTATTTT
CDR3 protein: CASSPDPGLVTDTQYF